This T cell receptor beta chain was captured by sequencing in a study of a mutant IDH1 vaccine in newly diagnosed glioma. For the study at large: Across weeks 1, 3, 5, 7, 11, 15, 19 and 23, patients received a vaccination each time, eight in all.

Data came from immunoSEQ multiplex PCR; TCRdb stores just in-frame clones and leaves some out. The sample includes around 40,000 clones, roughly 88% of them seen just once. V lost 6 bases to trimming and J lost 6 bases, with 11 bases between them. Germline-derived CDR1 and CDR2 are SEHNR and FQNEAQ (reference sequence). CDR3 size: 13 residues. The sample's time point: week 5, during vaccination. The vaccine gave 300 ug of a 20-mer mutant IDH1 peptide subcutaneously per dose. This clone was seen a handful of times. Its antigen is undetermined. This receptor was taken from a middle-aged man with glioma. Sample: PBMCs, taken from a glioma patient whose treatment included an IDH1 peptide vaccine. V is TRBV7-9 and J is TRBJ2-2; D is uncertain. CDR3 loop: CASSSQVAGELFF. CDR3 bases: TGTGCCAGCAGTTCTCAGGTCGCCGGGGAGCTGTTTTTT. Supplemented by reference TRBV7-9 and TRBJ2-2, the full variable domain reads DTGVSQNPRHKITKRGQNVTFRCDPISEHNRLYWYRQTLGQGPEFLTYFQNEAQLEKSRLLSDRFSAERPKGSFSTLEIQRTEQGDSAMYLCASSSQVAGELFFGEGSRLTVL.